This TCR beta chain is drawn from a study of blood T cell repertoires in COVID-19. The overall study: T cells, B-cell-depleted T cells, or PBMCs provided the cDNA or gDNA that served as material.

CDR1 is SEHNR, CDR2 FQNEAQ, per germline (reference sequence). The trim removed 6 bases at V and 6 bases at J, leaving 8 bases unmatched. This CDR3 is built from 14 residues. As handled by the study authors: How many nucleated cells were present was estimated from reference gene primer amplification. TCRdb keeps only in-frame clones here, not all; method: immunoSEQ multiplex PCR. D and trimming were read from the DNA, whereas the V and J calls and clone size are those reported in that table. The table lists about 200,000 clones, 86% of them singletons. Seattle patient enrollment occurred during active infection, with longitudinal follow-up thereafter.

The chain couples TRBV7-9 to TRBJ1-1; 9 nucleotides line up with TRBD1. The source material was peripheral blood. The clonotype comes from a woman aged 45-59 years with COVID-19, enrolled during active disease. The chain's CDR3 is CASRPGQGNAEAFF. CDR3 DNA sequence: TGTGCCAGCAGACCGGGACAGGGTAATGCTGAAGCTTTCTTT.